Listed below are T cell receptor beta chains from one sample, sequenced in a study of PD-L1 blockade in urothelial cancer. The method was immunoSEQ multiplex PCR; TCRdb's version includes in-frame clones alone and lacks a portion of them. This table has about 45,000 clones, about four fifths appearing once. The specimen comprised PBMCs, sampled around atezolizumab (anti-PD-L1) treatment. The receptors originated from a man aged 55 to 70 with urothelial cancer. Each CDR3 is given without its conserved first and last residue. Only part of the rows carry a size: once, few, many, or a class if the clone is expanded.

size	V	CDR3
NA	TRBV15	ATSRAGIGAEAF
NA	TRBV28	ASSRIQNSGANVLT
NA	TRBV19	ASRRITNTGELF
NA	TRBV6-6	ASTPGLAGDTQY
few	TRBV28	ASSTGQKNTEAF
NA	TRBV27	ASSTYFGYEQY
NA	TRBV2	ASREGATGTGELF
NA	TRBV28	ASSFPGTGSFGYT
NA	TRBV2	ASSADSQVAQY
once	TRBV10-3	AIRASGSAYNEQF
NA	TRBV7-2	ASSLGGVNTGELF
NA	TRBV11-2	ASSLIEETGLYEQY
NA	TRBV19	ASSNDRSYGYT
NA	TRBV6-5	ATTLYRGQNGYT
NA	TRBV5-1	ASSLTGVNTGELF
NA	TRBV18	ASSPVGGVNTEAF
NA	TRBV4-1	ASSQPSRRGPGDTEAF
NA	TRBV6-5	ASSGLASYNEQF
few	TRBV18	ASSPDPGGVTEAF
NA	TRBV18	ASSPLGRESQETQY
NA	TRBV6-5	ASRYTPGQGVWEQY
few	TRBV18	ASSLQGARNTEAF
NA	TRBV29-1	SGQGSDGYT
NA	TRBV5-4	ASSPAGTGYEQY
NA	TRBV6-5	ASSLTDGNYNEQF
NA	TRBV10-3	AIGDSASVDNEQF
NA	TRBV5-5	ASSPVGGSPLH
NA	TRBV11-2	ASSLAGMNTEAF
NA	TRBV6-1	ASSELGVSGANVLT
NA	TRBV7-2	ASSSGLGSAFVSPLH
NA	TRBV28	ACRSGRGLDGYT
NA	TRBV28	ASSLFGSGLH
NA	TRBV28	ASIQTPNYGYT
NA	TRBV7-2	ASSAVTGSGGSPLH
NA	TRBV29-1	SAQANTGTDTQY
few	TRBV5-1	ASRNGQGGETQY
NA	TRBV11-3	ASSPDSLGNTGELF
NA	TRBV28	ASHTGPLGGTQY
NA	TRBV5-1	ASSSGDRVGTQY
once	TRBV5-8	ASRQGDPSVEQY
few	TRBV29-1	SVERGSSYNEQF